The 21 T cell receptor beta chains below were found in one sample sequenced in a study of T cell therapy after organ transplantation. Assay: immunoSEQ multiplex PCR; the TCRdb copy retains only in-frame clones and omits some. The table has around 2,000 clones, less than 75% seen once. These receptors' antigens are unknown. The sample in question was CD8+ T cells from blood, obtained before autologous CMV-specific T cell therapy. These receptor sequences come from a human patient who had received a solid organ transplant and had CMV disease.

In its sample, this clone was seen a few times. This rearrangement joins TRBV21-1 to TRBJ2-7. TRBV21-1 is a documented pseudogene. The CDR3 length is 13 residues. The CDR3 region is CASSKQSSYEQYF. CDR3 coding DNA: TGTGCCAGCAGCAAACAGTCGAGCTACGAGCAGTACTTC.

The chain employs TRBV5-7 and TRBJ2-6, with D hard to call. TRBV5-7 falls under the ORF class, with uncertain function. The ends were cut back, 6 bases at V and 5 bases at J, with 15 bases in the middle. This CDR3 has 15 residues. CDR3 coding DNA: TGTGCCAGCACCGGCGTACAAAGTCGGGCCAACGTCCTGACTTTC. This sequence encodes CASTGVQSRANVLTF.

The chain links TRBV27 to TRBJ2-3; 7 nucleotides align to TRBD2. CDR3 length: 15 residues. Germline loops: CDR1 MNHEY, CDR2 SMNVEV (reference sequence). The V gene end was trimmed by 0 bases and the J gene end by 2 bases; junction bases not matched to a gene: 2. The CDR3 region has the DNA TGTGCCAGCAGTTTATCAGCGGGGTACACAGATACGCAGTATTTT. Translating gives CASSLSAGYTDTQYF.

The chain employs TRBV7-9 and TRBJ2-3, with D possibly TRBD2 on 5 matching bases. Trimming stripped 1 base from V and 0 bases from J, with 11 bases between. CDR1 SEHNR and CDR2 FQNEAQ come from the germline V gene (reference sequence). The CDR3 is 16 residues long. The CDR3 sequence is CASSLDNGGSTDTQYF. In nucleotides, the CDR3 is TGTGCCAGCAGCTTAGATAATGGCGGGAGCACAGATACGCAGTATTTT.

The table lists this clone with a count of one. The genes are TRBV27 and TRBJ1-1; 7 positions agree with TRBD1. Unmatched junction bases numbered 7, after V lost 5 bases and J lost 1 base. CDR3 length equals 15 residues. CDR1 and CDR2 (germline): MNHEY, SMNVEV (reference sequence). For the CDR3, the DNA is TGTGCCAGCAGTATGACAGGGTACGGGAACACTGAAGCTTTCTTT. Its protein product is CASSMTGYGNTEAFF.

Here the CDR3 reads CASSLSDLLNTEAFF. DNA of the CDR3: TGTGCCAGCAGTTTAAGCGACCTTCTTAACACTGAAGCTTTCTTT. V usage is TRBV27 and J usage is TRBJ1-1; no definite D call. V lost 2 bases to trimming and J lost 2 bases, with 12 bases between them. The CDR3 sequence is 15 residues long. The germline V gene has CDR1 MNHEY and CDR2 SMNVEV (reference sequence).

The chain carries TRBV4-2 and TRBJ2-7; the D is unclear. The CDR3 runs to 12 residues. The V end lost 3 bases, the J end lost 6 bases, and 9 bases lay between the germline ends. Germline V gene sequence: CDR1 LGHNA, CDR2 YNFKEQ. The CDR3 reads CASSQARGEQYF. The CDR3 DNA reads as TGTGCCAGCAGCCAGGCTAGAGGCGAGCAGTACTTC.

This rearrangement joins TRBV6-5 to TRBJ1-2; a possible D gene is TRBD1 (6 bases). Germline V lookup: CDR1 MNHEY, CDR2 SVGAGI. Trimming shortened V by 1 base and J by 2 bases, and 14 bases separated the two germline ends. The CDR3 is made up of 16 amino acids. Written as DNA, the CDR3 is TGTGCCAGCAGTTACTACGAGGGGGGGGTCAACTATGGCTACACCTTC. It encodes CASSYYEGGVNYGYTF.

The chain recombines TRBV11-2 with TRBJ1-2, with unresolved D. The length of the CDR3 is 12 residues. The V end lost 1 base, the J end lost 8 bases, and 8 bases lay between the germline ends. Germline CDR1 is SGHAT and CDR2 is FQNNGV. This chain's CDR3 is CASSLGGWGYTF. Here the CDR3 DNA reads TGTGCCAGCAGCTTAGGAGGGTGGGGCTACACCTTC.

The J gene is TRBJ2-2, the V gene TRBV27; 8 bases are a match to TRBD1. J gave up 1 base and V 3 bases, and 1 base lay outside the gene matches. This CDR3 comprises 15 residues. The germline V gene encodes CDR1 MNHEY and CDR2 SMNVEV (reference sequence). The CDR3 loop is CASSFGTGNTGELFF. The DNA for the CDR3 is TGTGCCAGCAGTTTTGGGACAGGGAACACCGGGGAGCTGTTTTTT.

This clone turned up a few times. V gene TRBV19 combines with J gene TRBJ1-2; no clear D. This CDR3 is 15 amino acids long. The V and J ends lost 0 bases and 0 bases respectively, with 8 bases between them. In germline, CDR1 is LNHDA, CDR2 SQIVND (reference sequence). The CDR3 loop reads CASSIEGTANYGYTF. The CDR3 nucleotides are TGTGCCAGTAGTATAGAGGGCACCGCTAACTATGGCTACACCTTC.

The genes are TRBV19 and TRBJ2-1; 9 bases align to TRBD2. Germline V gene sequence: CDR1 LNHDA, CDR2 SQIVND (reference sequence). V shed 4 bases, J shed 2 bases, and the junction held 3 bases outside the gene matches. CDR3 size: 15 residues. The CDR3 coding sequence is TGTGCCAGTAGTACGACTAGCGGTCCCTACAATGAGCAGTTCTTC. Residues: CASSTTSGPYNEQFF.

This clone is large in the sample. This chain uses TRBV6-5 with TRBJ2-7; D unresolved. CDR1 MNHEY and CDR2 SVGAGI come from the germline V gene. CDR3 length equals 12 residues. The ends were cut back, 6 bases at V and 1 base at J, with 7 bases in the middle. The CDR3 DNA is TGTGCCAGCAGATCAGAGTCCTACGAGCAGTACTTC. Translation: CASRSESYEQYF.

This chain connects TRBV27 to TRBJ2-2; 9 bases line up with TRBD2. With 7 bases clipped from V and 4 bases from J, the junction kept 10 bases outside the gene matches. The CDR3 runs 16 residues. The germline CDR1 and CDR2 sequences are MNHEY and SMNVEV (reference sequence). In DNA form, the CDR3 reads TGTGCCAGCAATTCCGCGGGAGGGTGGGTCACCGGGGAGCTGTTTTTT. Amino acid sequence: CASNSAGGWVTGELFF.

CDR3 region: CSVFHGETQYF. Written as DNA, the CDR3 is TGCAGTGTTTTTCACGGGGAGACCCAGTACTTC. The rearrangement uses TRBV20-1 and TRBJ2-5; no definite D call. Trimming cost V 7 bases and J 5 bases, with 11 bases left between them. The CDR3 totals 11 residues. Germline values: CDR1 DFQATT, CDR2 SNEGSKA (reference sequence).

The V gene is TRBV5-5, the J gene TRBJ2-1; 8 bases agree with TRBD1. CDR1 SGHKS and CDR2 YYEKEE come from the germline V gene (reference sequence). The J segment lost 0 bases and the V segment lost 4 bases, leaving 3 bases of the junction unmatched. The CDR3 covers 15 residues. In DNA form, the CDR3 reads TGTGCCAGCAGCCATGACAGGGGCTCCTACAATGAGCAGTTCTTC. This sequence encodes CASSHDRGSYNEQFF. The full variable domain, rest sourced from reference TRBV5-5 and TRBJ2-1, is DAGVTQSPTHLIKTRGQQVTLRCSPISGHKSVSWYQQVLGQGPQFIFQYYEKEERGRGNFPDRFSARQFPNYSSELNVNALLLGDSALYLCASSHDRGSYNEQFFGPGTRLTVL.

This chain joins TRBV9 and TRBJ2-5, with D possibly matching TRBD2 (7 bases). The CDR3 spans 15 residues. With 0 bases removed from V and 5 bases from J, the gap between germline ends came to 14 bases. Germline-derived CDR1 and CDR2 are SGDLS and YYNGEE. The CDR3 sequence: CASSVGGGASETQYF. The CDR3 DNA sequence: TGTGCCAGCAGCGTAGGAGGGGGGGCTTCGGAGACCCAGTACTTC.

The chain recombines TRBV4-3 with TRBJ2-5; D uncertain. The CDR3 spans 15 residues. The V end lost 0 bases, the J end lost 3 bases, and 11 bases lay between the germline ends. Per the germline V gene, CDR1 is LGHNA and CDR2 is YSLEER. The CDR3 bases are TGCGCCAGCAGCCAAGATTTCGGCGGAGAAGAGACCCAGTACTTC. Amino acid sequence: CASSQDFGGEETQYF.

This clone is labeled as hyperexpanded. The chain joins TRBV27 to TRBJ2-7; the D is unclear. This CDR3 region has 14 residues. V was pared by 2 bases and J by 0 bases, with 8 bases between. The germline V gene has CDR1 MNHEY and CDR2 SMNVEV (reference sequence). The CDR3 bases are TGTGCCAGCAGTTTAACCCAAAGCTCCTACGAGCAGTACTTC. Protein sequence: CASSLTQSSYEQYF.

The V gene is TRBV9, the J gene TRBJ2-1; TRBD2 agrees at 13 bases. Germline CDR1 SGDLS, CDR2 YYNGEE. The CDR3 is made up of 18 amino acids. Germline trimming cut 1 base from V and 9 bases from J; bases unmatched to any gene: 13. CDR3 sequence (DNA): TGTGCCAGCAGCGTACTCGCTACTAGCGGGAGGGCCTTGGGTGAGCAGTTCTTC. This gives the protein CASSVLATSGRALGEQFF.

The V and J genes are TRBV6-5 and TRBJ2-1; D is unresolved. Germline V gene data show CDR1 as MNHEY and CDR2 as SVGAGI. V was pared by 6 bases and J by 5 bases, with 14 bases between. The CDR3 is 14 residues long. CDR3 coding DNA: TGTGCCAGCAGGCAAAACGAACTGAACAATGAGCAGTTCTTC. Protein product: CASRQNELNNEQFF.